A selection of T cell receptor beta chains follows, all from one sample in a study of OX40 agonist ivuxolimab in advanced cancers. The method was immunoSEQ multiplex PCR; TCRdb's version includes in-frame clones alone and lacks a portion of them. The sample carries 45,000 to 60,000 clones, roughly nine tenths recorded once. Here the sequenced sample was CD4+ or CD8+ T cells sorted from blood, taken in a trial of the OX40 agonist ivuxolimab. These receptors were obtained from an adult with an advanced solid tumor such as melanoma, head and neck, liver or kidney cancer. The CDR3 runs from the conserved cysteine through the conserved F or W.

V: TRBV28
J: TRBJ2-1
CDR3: CASSDQTYLAGRVNNEQFF

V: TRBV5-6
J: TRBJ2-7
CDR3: CASSLGLAGVYEQYF

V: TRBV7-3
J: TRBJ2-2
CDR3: CASSLIPANTGELFF

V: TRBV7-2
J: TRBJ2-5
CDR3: CASSLARGEYQETQYF

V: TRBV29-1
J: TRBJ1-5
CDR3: CSVENNQPQHF

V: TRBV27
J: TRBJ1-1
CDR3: CASSLYETSITEAFF

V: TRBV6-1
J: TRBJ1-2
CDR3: CASSSGQGYGYTF

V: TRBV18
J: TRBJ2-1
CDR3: CASSPLIAGDSYNEQFF

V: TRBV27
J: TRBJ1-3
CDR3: CASSSTGYSGNTIYF

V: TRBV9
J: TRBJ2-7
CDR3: CASSPPGSANYEQYF

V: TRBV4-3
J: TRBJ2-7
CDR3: CASSQVAGGVYEQYF

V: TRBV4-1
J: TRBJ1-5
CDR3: CASSHLQGADQPQHF

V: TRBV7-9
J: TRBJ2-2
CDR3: CASSLGGNTGELFF

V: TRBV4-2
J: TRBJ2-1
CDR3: CASSPGPSVTSNEQFF

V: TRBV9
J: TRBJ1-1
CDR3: CASSVAIGQGTEAFF

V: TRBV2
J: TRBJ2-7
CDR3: CARGTSESSYEQYF

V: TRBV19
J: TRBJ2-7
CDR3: CASTPTSGNYEQYF

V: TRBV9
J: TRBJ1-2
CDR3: CASSGGTNFNYGYTF

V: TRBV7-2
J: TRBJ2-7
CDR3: CASRGTSGRAYEQYF

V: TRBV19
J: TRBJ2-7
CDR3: CASSPSTGGYEQYF

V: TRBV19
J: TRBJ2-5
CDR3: CASREASGAGGETQYF

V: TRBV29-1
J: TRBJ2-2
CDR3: CSVAGLAVNTGELFF

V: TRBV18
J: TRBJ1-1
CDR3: CASSPPGLNTEAFF

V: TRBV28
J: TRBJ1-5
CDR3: CASSVGQPQHF

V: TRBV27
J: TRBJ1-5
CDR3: CASSRTGNQPQHF

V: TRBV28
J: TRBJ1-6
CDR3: CASSQDRLDNSPLHF

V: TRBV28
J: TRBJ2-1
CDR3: CASSLPDSSGDEQFF

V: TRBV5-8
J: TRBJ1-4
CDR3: CASSLRLTNEKLFF

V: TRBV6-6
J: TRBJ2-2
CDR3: CASWGSGELFF

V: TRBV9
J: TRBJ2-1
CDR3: CASSVHPLAGEYNEQFF

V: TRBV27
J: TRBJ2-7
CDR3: CASSFGDKPYEQYF

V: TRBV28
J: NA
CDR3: CASSPPGAEQYF